Listed below are T cell receptor beta chains from one sample, sequenced in a study of blood T cell repertoires in COVID-19. Here immunoSEQ multiplex PCR was the method, and the copy in TCRdb shows in-frame clones only, minus some. This table holds under 400,000 clones, around 87% found once. The sample consisted of peripheral blood. The origin of the receptors is a woman under 40 with COVID-19, enrolled during active disease. Both conserved end residues are part of each CDR3. A D gene is named only where the DNA matches it firmly. Only some rows state a clone size, as once, few, many or a class for expanded clones.

cdr3_length	clone_size	v_call	j_call	d_call	cdr3_aa	cdr3_nt
16	-	TRBV24-1	TRBJ2-4	TRBD1	CATSDLSGTGVNIQYF	TGTGCCACCAGTGATTTGTCCGGGACAGGGGTGAACATTCAGTACTTC
14	-	TRBV25-1	TRBJ2-5	TRBD1	CASSLDRGEETQYF	TGTGCCAGCAGCTTGGACAGGGGGGAAGAGACCCAGTACTTC
16	-	TRBV19	TRBJ2-6	-	CASTPKAVSGANVLTF	TGTGCCAGTACCCCCAAAGCCGTCTCTGGGGCCAACGTCCTGACTTTC
17	-	TRBV24-1	TRBJ2-1	TRBD2	CATSDPGTSGGYNEQFF	TGTGCCACCAGTGATCCTGGGACTAGCGGGGGGTACAATGAGCAGTTCTTC
14	once	TRBV6-1	TRBJ2-7	-	CASSEAGAGYEQYF	TGTGCCAGCAGTGAAGCGGGGGCCGGCTACGAGCAGTACTTC
13	-	TRBV11-3	TRBJ2-1	-	CASSSIQEREQFF	TGTGCCAGCAGCTCCATCCAGGAGCGGGAGCAGTTCTTC
11	-	TRBV6-5	TRBJ1-1	-	CASRVHGEAFF	TGTGCCAGCAGGGTGCACGGTGAAGCTTTCTTT
14	-	TRBV7-9	TRBJ1-4	-	CASSQTQENEKLFF	TGTGCCAGCAGCCAAACACAGGAGAATGAAAAACTGTTTTTT
16	-	TRBV6-1	TRBJ1-5	-	CASSEGAGNWNQPQHF	TGTGCCAGCAGTGAAGGGGCAGGGAATTGGAATCAGCCCCAGCATTTT
15	-	TRBV28	TRBJ2-7	TRBD2	CASSQAAGGSYEQYF	TGTGCCAGCAGCCAAGCCGCGGGCGGGAGCTACGAGCAGTACTTC
15	-	TRBV5-1	TRBJ2-5	TRBD2	CASSPLGGSGKTQYF	TGCGCCAGCAGCCCCCTGGGGGGGAGCGGAAAGACCCAGTACTTC
12	-	TRBV2	TRBJ1-1	-	CASSVLVTEAFF	TGTGCCAGCAGTGTATTAGTTACTGAAGCTTTCTTT
14	-	TRBV5-6	TRBJ1-6	-	CASSFGIKNSPLHF	TGTGCCAGCAGCTTCGGGATTAAAAATTCACCCCTCCACTTT
14	-	TRBV6-5	TRBJ1-5	TRBD1	CASTKAGGGQPQHF	TGTGCCAGCACCAAAGCAGGGGGCGGGCAGCCCCAGCATTTT
15	few	TRBV5-4	TRBJ2-7	-	CASSLWAQSPYEQYF	TGTGCCAGCAGCTTGTGGGCACAAAGCCCCTACGAGCAGTACTTC
14	-	TRBV2	TRBJ1-4	-	CASSEGGPNEKLFF	TGTGCCAGCAGTGAGGGGGGTCCAAATGAAAAACTGTTTTTT
15	-	TRBV2	TRBJ2-4	TRBD1	CASSVRDRLGNIQYF	TGTGCCAGCAGTGTACGGGACAGGTTGGGGAACATTCAGTACTTC
14	few	TRBV6-6	TRBJ1-1	-	CASSPPGAGTEAFF	TGTGCCAGCAGTCCGCCAGGGGCGGGTACTGAAGCTTTCTTT
13	once	TRBV5-3	TRBJ1-5	-	CARSLSGNQPQHF	TGTGCCAGAAGCTTGAGCGGGAATCAGCCCCAGCATTTT
15	once	TRBV19	TRBJ1-2	-	CASSIGNSGPYGYTF	TGTGCCAGTAGTATAGGAAACAGCGGGCCCTATGGCTACACCTTC
16	-	TRBV7-9	TRBJ2-1	TRBD2	CASSPPSGTSANEQFF	TGTGCCAGCAGCCCCCCCTCCGGGACTAGCGCCAATGAGCAGTTCTTC
11	-	TRBV9	TRBJ1-2	-	CASDSHYGYTF	TGTGCCTCCGACAGCCACTATGGCTACACCTTC
13	-	TRBV30	TRBJ2-7	-	CAWNKHEVYEQYF	TGTGCCTGGAATAAACATGAGGTCTACGAGCAGTACTTC
12	-	TRBV12-3/TRBV12-4	TRBJ2-2	-	CASTRGTGELFF	TGTGCCAGCACCCGAGGCACCGGGGAGCTGTTTTTT
17	-	TRBV5-1	TRBJ2-3	TRBD2	CASSFTSGFTGTDTQYF	TGCGCCAGCAGCTTTACTAGCGGGTTCACAGGAACAGATACGCAGTATTTT
14	-	TRBV18	TRBJ2-2	-	CASSQDRNAGELFF	TGTGCCAGCTCACAGGACAGAAACGCCGGGGAGCTGTTTTTT
17	-	TRBV7-9	TRBJ2-5	TRBD2	CASSSPLGAGAGETQYF	TGTGCCAGCAGCTCCCCCCTTGGGGCGGGAGCGGGGGAGACCCAGTACTTC
16	once	TRBV5-5	TRBJ2-7	TRBD1	CASSKGEGQGNHEQYF	TGTGCCAGCAGCAAAGGGGAGGGACAGGGGAACCACGAGCAGTACTTC
13	-	TRBV27	TRBJ2-1	-	CASSLRLDYEQFF	TGTGCCAGCAGTCTCCGACTAGACTATGAGCAGTTCTTC
15	-	TRBV6-1	TRBJ2-7	TRBD2	CASSDRTSGSNEQYF	TGTGCCAGCAGTGATAGGACTAGCGGGAGTAACGAGCAGTACTTC
16	-	TRBV5-1	TRBJ2-2	-	CASSPSIGWDTGELFF	TGCGCCAGCAGCCCGTCAATCGGGTGGGACACCGGGGAGCTGTTTTTT